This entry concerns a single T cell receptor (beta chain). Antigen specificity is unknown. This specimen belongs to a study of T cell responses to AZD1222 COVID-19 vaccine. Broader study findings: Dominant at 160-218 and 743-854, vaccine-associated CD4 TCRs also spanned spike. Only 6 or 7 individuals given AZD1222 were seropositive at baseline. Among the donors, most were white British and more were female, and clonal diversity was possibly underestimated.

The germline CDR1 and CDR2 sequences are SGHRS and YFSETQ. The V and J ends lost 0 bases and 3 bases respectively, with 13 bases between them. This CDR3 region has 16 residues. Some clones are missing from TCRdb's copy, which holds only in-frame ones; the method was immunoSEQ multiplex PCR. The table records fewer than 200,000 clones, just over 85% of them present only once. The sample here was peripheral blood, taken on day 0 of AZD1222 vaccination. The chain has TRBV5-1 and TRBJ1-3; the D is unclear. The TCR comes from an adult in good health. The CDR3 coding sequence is TGCGCCAGCAGCTTGGTGGGGTCTGCTCTTGGAAACACCATATATTTT. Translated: CASSLVGSALGNTIYF.